This T cell receptor beta chain was sequenced during a study of identical twins (TCRdb year 2016). Looking at the study overall: To test whether fetal clonotypes persist, the study used deep sequencing on TCR alpha and beta repertoires from monozygotic twins, unrelated adults of various ages, and cord blood. To rule out contamination, replicate twin experiments were performed at different times with different library preparation protocols.

The library came from 5' RACE. The reads were generated on an Illumina HiSeq 2000. Template switching added a universal primer binding site, and the final cDNA carried a unique molecular identifier that allowed TCR cDNA molecules to be counted accurately. Specific primers in the conserved constant-segment region were used to synthesize first-strand cDNA for the TCR alpha and beta chains. To control for contamination, each cDNA library was double barcoded with a SMART-Mk sample barcode plus Illumina barcodes. Two successive PCR steps introduced TruSeq adapter sequences along with Illumina sample barcodes. The TCR alpha and beta cDNA libraries were sequenced on the Illumina HiSeq platform using custom primers. The study's processing was this. MiGEC processed the raw reads to extract unique molecular identifiers, while MiXCR was used to determine the CDR3 positions. Recombination models were inferred per individual with the repgenHMM and IGoR tools using an EM algorithm. Shared clonotypes were analyzed with the tcR package in R, and sharing was normalized by the product of cloneset sizes. To study raw recombination free of thymic and clonal selection effects, out-of-frame nonproductive sequences were analyzed. TCRdb reprocessing: public reads trimmed at Q25 with fastp, clones called with MiXCR, in-frame beta chains kept. Identical CDR3 protein sequences are pooled into one entry, listed with their most common genes and DNA. The V and J calls were determined by TCRdb, not by the authors. This sample lists approximately 210,000 distinct CDR3 sequences; around a tenth were detected once. 4% to 6% of the sample comes from the top ten.

From the cysteine through the phenylalanine, the CDR3 covers 14 amino acids. Just the 42-base CDR3 DNA is kept, in frame starting at base 1. Relative to germline, V is 6 bases shorter and J is 1 base shorter, with 13 bases between their ends. Results the study describes overall, beyond this receptor: Invariant T cells such as MAIT and iNKT could partly confound zero-insertion analyses, although diverse VJ usage argued against such confounding for most clonotypes. A weaker excess of twin sharing was found in beta out-of-frame sequences because the signal-to-noise ratio was lowered by fewer shared sequences. Fewer insertions were carried by abundant cord blood beta clonotypes, a similar but weaker trend appeared in young adult naive repertoires, and no such trend appeared in memory repertoires. In monozygotic twins, out-of-frame TCR alpha sharing was systematically underestimated by recombination models, although the models agreed with sharing between unrelated individuals. Because the same donors could not be followed over many years, conclusions were based on cross-sectional statistical analysis. Compared with coincidental sharing between unrelated individuals, an excess of low generation-probability sequences was observed among out-of-frame TCR alpha sequences shared between twins.

All donors were healthy Caucasians. Using Miltenyi CD45RO+ enrichment and human naive T-cell isolation kits, memory (CD45RO+) and naive T cells were isolated from PBMC. On this clonotype itself: The specificity of this receptor is unknown. No base qualities exist here, and no much larger clone lies one base off it.

The chain was built from TRBV12-3 or TRBV12-4 and TRBJ2-7; the D gene is not confidently resolved. The TCR sequence derives from a woman in her late teens or twenties in good health. The sequenced sample consisted of memory (CD45RO+) T cells sorted from blood. This sample's cell subset or site label indicates: CD45RO+ enriched T cells. The nucleotide sequence reads TGTGCCAGCAGCCCAGATCATACATCCTACGAGCAGTACTTC. This codes for CASSPDHTSYEQYF.